This T cell receptor beta chain originates from a study of metastatic and nonmetastatic thyroid tumors. V dropped 4 bases and J dropped 4; count of bases not matched to a gene: 4. Germline CDR1 is SEHNR and CDR2 is FQNEAQ (reference sequence). CDR3 length: 16 amino acids. This clone has a count of ten or more. From the PCR reads, TCRdb re-called clones with MiXCR. Of more than 25,000 clones in the sample, roughly 7.1% were seen once. There were no patients who had received any treatment before thyroid surgery. The TCR originated in a female donor with papillary thyroid cancer or a benign thyroid nodule (not recorded which). Some clones in this sample may be carry-over from other donors' samples. V usage is TRBV7-9 and J usage is TRBJ2-3; 14 bases are a match to TRBD2. Sequenced input: blood. CDR3 sequence reads: CASSSGLAGVADTQYF. CDR3 DNA sequence: TGTGCCAGCAGCTCGGGACTAGCGGGGGTCGCAGATACGCAGTATTTT.